Presented here are 24 T cell receptor beta chains from one specimen sequenced in a study of tissue T cells after allogeneic stem cell transplantation. Libraries were prepared by immunoSEQ multiplex PCR; TCRdb keeps only in-frame clonotypes and omits some of them. The table records some 9,000 clones, about 56% of them present only once. The input for sequencing was tissue from the jejunum, taken at autopsy. Every receptor here comes from a female donor aged 60 or older with lung cancer.

The chain joins TRBV5-6 to TRBJ2-3, with 11 nucleotides matching TRBD1. The CDR3 is made up of 17 amino acids. Trimming removed 1 base from V and 1 base from J; junction bases left unmatched: 5. Germline V CDR1 and CDR2: SGHDT, YYEEEE. In nucleotides, the CDR3 is TGTGCCAGCAGCTTGCCCGGACAGGGGGCCGGCACAGATACGCAGTATTTT. It codes for CASSLPGQGAGTDTQYF.

This clone was counted once. V is TRBV20-1 and J is TRBJ1-2, with D uncertain. V shed 1 base and J shed 4 bases, with 4 bases lying between them. The germline gives CDR1 DFQATT, CDR2 SNEGSKA (reference sequence). This CDR3 has 11 residues. CDR3 region: CSARVFYGYTF. The CDR3 DNA reads as TGCAGTGCTAGAGTATTCTATGGCTACACCTTC.

The V and J genes are TRBV7-9 and TRBJ2-5; perhaps TRBD2 as D (6 bases). The ends were cut back, 1 base at V and 1 base at J, with 10 bases in the middle. CDR1 and CDR2 (germline): SEHNR, FQNEAQ (reference sequence). The CDR3 has 15 amino acids. As DNA, the CDR3 is TGTGCCAGCAGCTTAGAAGGCGGGACCCAAGAGACCCAGTACTTC. Amino acid sequence: CASSLEGGTQETQYF.

The gene calls are TRBV5-1 and TRBJ1-2, with D maybe TRBD1 (5 bases). CDR1 is SGHRS and CDR2 is YFSETQ in the germline V gene. V lost 4 bases, J lost 6 bases, and 16 bases lay in between. This CDR3 has 14 amino acids. The CDR3 DNA reads TGCGCCAGCAGCCGGGGGGGAGATAAAAATGGCTACACCTTC. It is translated as CASSRGGDKNGYTF.

This clone occurred once. The chain links TRBV27 to TRBJ1-2; D is uncertain. This CDR3 contains 13 residues. Germline lookup yields CDR1 MNHEY and CDR2 SMNVEV (reference sequence). Trimming shortened V by 4 bases and J by 4 bases, and 10 bases separated the two germline ends. This CDR3 is CASSSQAFYGYTF. The CDR3 region has the DNA TGTGCCAGCAGTTCTCAGGCTTTCTATGGCTACACCTTC.

The rearrangement links TRBV9 to TRBJ2-3; D is uncertain. Deletions cut 4 bases from V and 4 bases from J, with 13 bases between. This CDR3 region has 14 residues. Germline V gene lookup returns CDR1 SGDLS and CDR2 YYNGEE. CDR3 nucleotide sequence: TGTGCCAGCAGCCCCCGTCAGCTGGCAGATACGCAGTATTTT. It yields the protein CASSPRQLADTQYF.

This chain joins TRBV7-2 and TRBJ2-6; the D is unclear. Trimming left V 2 bases short and J 1 base short, with 3 bases between. The CDR3 covers 14 residues. Germline V gives CDR1 SGHTA, CDR2 FQGNSA. CDR3 sequence reads: CASSLKSGANVLTF. The CDR3 DNA follows: TGTGCCAGCAGCTTAAAGTCTGGGGCCAACGTCCTGACTTTC.

The rearrangement uses TRBV4-2 and TRBJ2-7, with TRBD2 identical over 7 bases. Germline trimming cut 0 bases from V and 3 bases from J; bases unmatched to any gene: 5. The CDR3 has 15 amino acids. Germline CDR1 reads LGHNA; CDR2 reads YNFKEQ. The CDR3 reads CASSQDQRGNYEQYF. CDR3 sequence (DNA): TGTGCCAGCAGCCAAGATCAGCGGGGAAACTACGAGCAGTACTTC.

The rearrangement uses TRBV3-1 (or the pseudogene TRBV3-2) and TRBJ1-2; D is undetermined. The CDR3 contains 16 residues. The germline V gene has CDR1 LGHDT and CDR2 YNNKEL (reference sequence). The ends were cut back, 3 bases at V and 5 bases at J, with 19 bases in the middle. CDR3 residues: CASSHGVAAGAYGYTF. CDR3 nucleotides: TGTGCCAGCAGCCATGGAGTAGCGGCGGGTGCATATGGCTACACCTTC.

The V call is TRBV6-6, the J call TRBJ1-5, with D possibly being TRBD1 (5 bases). The CDR3 has 17 residues. Trimming removed 5 bases at V and 4 bases at J, with 21 bases between. Germline CDR1 MNHNY, CDR2 SVGAGI (reference sequence). The CDR3 nucleotides are TGTGCCAGCAGTCGGGGCCCCCACGACAGTAAAAATCAGCCCCAGCATTTT. This gives the protein CASSRGPHDSKNQPQHF.

V gene TRBV6-5 combines with J gene TRBJ2-3; no firm D call. This CDR3 contains 13 residues. Trimming left V 5 bases short and J 6 bases short, with 12 bases between. The germline V gene has CDR1 MNHEY and CDR2 SVGAGI. The CDR3 DNA is TGTGCCAGCAGTCCCTCGTGGTCCGATACGCAGTATTTT. This translates into CASSPSWSDTQYF.

This clone was detected only a few times. V is TRBV29-1 and J is TRBJ2-2; D might be TRBD2 (6 bases). V was clipped by 3 bases and J by 6 bases, with 11 bases between them. This CDR3 has 13 residues. CDR1 SQVTM and CDR2 ANQGSEA come from the germline V gene. Here the CDR3 reads CSVDGSSAGELFF. CDR3 DNA: TGCAGCGTTGACGGGAGTTCGGCCGGGGAGCTGTTTTTT.

V usage is TRBV20-1 and J usage is TRBJ2-1; D is unresolved. The CDR3 sequence is 11 residues long. CDR1 is DFQATT, CDR2 SNEGSKA, per germline (reference sequence). V was trimmed by 2 bases and J by 4 bases, leaving 3 bases between them. Here the CDR3 DNA reads TGCAGTGCTAGATCTTACAATGAGCAGTTCTTC. Residues: CSARSYNEQFF.

The rearrangement uses TRBV6-5 and TRBJ2-3; D not certain. Germline V gene sequence: CDR1 MNHEY, CDR2 SVGAGI. The V end was cut by 10 bases, the J end by 7 bases, with 21 bases between. This CDR3 is built from 14 residues. CDR3: CATSLDPLGHTQYF. The CDR3 DNA reads as TGTGCCACCTCGTTGGACCCTCTAGGACATACGCAGTATTTT.

The rearrangement joins TRBV19 to TRBJ1-4, with D possibly TRBD1 on 5 matching bases. Germline CDR1 LNHDA, CDR2 SQIVND (reference sequence). V lost 5 bases, J lost 10 bases, and 14 bases lay in between. This CDR3 region has 13 residues. The CDR3 loop reads CASSYGVQGKLFF. CDR3 in DNA: TGTGCCAGTAGTTACGGGGTCCAGGGAAAACTGTTTTTT. The whole variable domain, remainder taken from reference TRBV19 and TRBJ1-4, is DGGITQSPKYLFRKEGQNVTLSCEQNLNHDAMYWYRQDPGQGLRLIYYSQIVNDFQKGDIAEGYSVSREKKESFPLTVTSAQKNPTAFYLCASSYGVQGKLFFGSGTQLSVL.

The genes are TRBV10-3 and TRBJ1-1; 10 bases fit TRBD1. The CDR3 sequence is 17 residues long. CDR1 ENHRY and CDR2 SYGVKD come from the germline V gene. Losses at the gene ends were 0 bases for V and 5 bases for J; bases not matched to a gene: 9. The CDR3 sequence is CAISESGTGVLGTEAFF. CDR3 nucleotide sequence: TGTGCCATCAGTGAGTCAGGGACAGGGGTTTTGGGGACTGAAGCTTTCTTT.

This clone was seen once. This chain uses TRBV19 with TRBJ2-2; possible D gene TRBD1, 6 bases. The CDR3 covers 15 residues. V was pared by 3 bases and J by 3 bases, with 11 bases between. Germline V CDR1 and CDR2: LNHDA, SQIVND (reference sequence). The CDR3 bases are TGTGCCAGTAGTATCGGGCAGGGGTACACCGGGGAGCTGTTTTTT. Translated, it gives CASSIGQGYTGELFF.

The V call is TRBV7-2, the J call TRBJ1-6, with D tentatively TRBD1 (6 bases). There are 15 residues in the CDR3. Per the germline V gene, CDR1 is SGHTA and CDR2 is FQGNSA. Trimming pared 5 bases from V and 6 bases from J, leaving 14 bases between. In DNA, the CDR3 is TGTGCCAGCAGCCCGCTGAGGACAGCTAATTCACCCCTCCACTTT. It is translated as CASSPLRTANSPLHF. Looking up the rest from reference TRBV7-2 and TRBJ1-6 gives the full variable domain: GAGVSQSPSNKVTEKGKDVELRCDPISGHTALYWYRQSLGQGLEFLIYFQGNSAPDKSGLPSDRFSAERTGGSVSTLTIQRTQQEDSAVYLCASSPLRTANSPLHFGNGTRLTVT.

The chain couples TRBV5-1 to TRBJ2-3; D is unresolved. Germline V gives CDR1 SGHRS, CDR2 YFSETQ. V lost 0 bases to trimming and J lost 0 bases, with 20 bases between them. The CDR3 totals 19 residues. CDR3 DNA sequence: TGCGCCAGCAGCTTGGTGGGATCTCAAGGGCCTGCTAGCACAGATACGCAGTATTTT. Its protein is CASSLVGSQGPASTDTQYF.

This rearrangement joins TRBV11-2 to TRBJ1-6; D unclear. CDR1 SGHAT and CDR2 FQNNGV come from the germline V gene. The CDR3 length is 12 residues. Trimming removed 3 bases at V and 9 bases at J, with 6 bases between. The CDR3 nucleotides read TGTGCCAGCAGCTTCGGAAGTTCACCCCTCCACTTT. As protein: CASSFGSSPLHF.

This clone qualifies as medium-sized. The rearrangement uses TRBV27 and TRBJ2-1; D possibly corresponds to TRBD2 (6 bases). Germline values: CDR1 MNHEY, CDR2 SMNVEV (reference sequence). The CDR3 is 14 amino acids. V lost 2 bases, J lost 9 bases, and 14 bases lay in between. CDR3 sequence (DNA): TGTGCCAGCAGTTTAGAGGCGGGAATGATTGAGCAGTTCTTC. It encodes CASSLEAGMIEQFF.

This chain joins TRBV3-1 (or the pseudogene TRBV3-2) and TRBJ2-7, with D possibly being TRBD1 (6 bases). Germline CDR1 reads LGHDT; CDR2 reads YNNKEL (reference sequence). This CDR3 is 15 amino acids long. The V and J ends lost 4 bases and 3 bases respectively, with 16 bases between them. The chain's CDR3 is CASSLSRDTYYEQYF. The CDR3 DNA reads TGTGCCAGCAGCCTTTCCCGGGACACTTACTACGAGCAGTACTTC.

Comments on this clone: A junction end diverges from the germline sequence, so it may reflect a read error. V usage is TRBV6-2 or TRBV6-3 and J usage is TRBJ1-1, with 7 positions matching TRBD1. The V gene's germline CDR1 is MNHEY and CDR2 SVGEGT. The CDR3 has 14 amino acids. The CDR3 DNA reads as TGTGCCAGCAGTTACGACAGGGTGAATACTGAAGCTTTCTTT. Residues: CASSYDRVNTEAFF.

The CDR3 here is CASSYSGPSNYGYTF. DNA of the CDR3: TGTGCCAGCAGTTACTCCGGACCCTCTAACTATGGCTACACCTTC. The chain has TRBV6-5 and TRBJ1-2; D is undetermined. V was clipped by 0 bases and J by 0 bases, with 8 bases between them. CDR3 length: 15 amino acids. Germline CDR1 and CDR2: MNHEY and SVGAGI.